The 27 T cell receptor beta chains in this list originate from one sample, sequenced in a study of blood T cell repertoires in COVID-19. The assay was immunoSEQ multiplex PCR, and TCRdb's table has in-frame clones only and misses some. The sample contains roughly 340,000 clones, 80% to 90% of which appear only once. The sequencing input was PBMCs or T cells enriched from blood (not recorded which). These receptors originate from a man aged 40-49 years in a cohort exposed to, infected with or recovered from COVID-19 (not recorded which).

This sequence joins TRBV15 and TRBJ2-7; D may be TRBD2 (5 bases). The V and J ends lost 1 base and 4 bases respectively, with 11 bases between them. CDR1 and CDR2 from the germline V gene are LNHNV and YYDKDF (reference sequence). The CDR3 has 14 residues. In nucleotides, the CDR3 is TGTGCCACCAGCAGAGGGGGTAGCGCTTACGAGCAGTACTTC. This gives the protein CATSRGGSAYEQYF.

The rearrangement uses TRBV5-8 and TRBJ2-1; 8 bases are shared with TRBD2. The CDR3 contains 15 residues. V lost 4 bases and J lost 0; bases outside the gene matches: 3. The V gene's germline CDR1 is SGHTS and CDR2 YDEGEE. CDR3 protein: CASSPGGSSYNEQFF. For the CDR3, the DNA is TGTGCCAGCAGCCCGGGGGGGAGCTCCTACAATGAGCAGTTCTTC.

V is TRBV7-9 and J is TRBJ1-2; 11 bases match TRBD1. CDR3 length: 15 residues. V trimming: 5 bases; J trimming: 4 bases; junction bases outside the gene matches: 6. CDR1 and CDR2 from the germline V gene are SEHNR and FQNEAQ (reference sequence). The CDR3: CASSHRDRGAYGYTF. CDR3 in DNA: TGTGCCAGCAGCCACCGGGACAGGGGGGCCTATGGCTACACCTTC.

CDR3 protein: CALRVVNTEAFF. The DNA of the CDR3 is TGTGCCCTCAGGGTGGTAAACACTGAAGCTTTCTTT. The gene calls are TRBV30 and TRBJ1-1; a weak D match, TRBD1 (5 bases). CDR3 length equals 12 residues. Trimming took 8 bases from V and 2 from J, leaving 12 bases between them. Per the germline V gene, CDR1 is GTSNPN and CDR2 is SVGIG (reference sequence). The whole variable domain, filled in from reference TRBV30 and TRBJ1-1, reads SQTIHQWPATLVQPVGSPLSLECTVEGTSNPNLYWYRQAAGRGLQLLFYSVGIGQISSEVPQNLSASRPQDRQFILSSKKLLLSDSGFYLCALRVVNTEAFFGQGTRLTVV.

This chain uses TRBV11-2 with TRBJ2-5; 8 bases map to TRBD1. After removal of 5 bases from V and 2 bases from J, the junction contained 13 bases not matched to a gene. From germline, CDR1 is SGHAT and CDR2 FQNNGV. This CDR3 spans 17 amino acids. The CDR3: CASSLTGQATPQETQYF. CDR3 DNA: TGTGCCAGCAGCCTCACGGGACAGGCGACACCTCAAGAGACCCAGTACTTC. The variable domain in full, completed from reference TRBV11-2 and TRBJ2-5, reads EAGVAQSPRYKIIEKRQSVAFWCNPISGHATLYWYQQILGQGPKLLIQFQNNGVVDDSQLPKDRFSAERLKGVDSTLKIQPAKLEDSAVYLCASSLTGQATPQETQYFGPGTRLLVL.

The rearrangement uses TRBV6-1 and TRBJ1-1; D unresolved. This CDR3 comprises 14 residues. V lost 1 base and J lost 0, with 6 bases in between. Germline CDR1 MNHNS, CDR2 SASEGT. This CDR3 is CASSEGLMNTEAFF. The CDR3 bases are TGTGCCAGCAGTGAAGGTTTAATGAACACTGAAGCTTTCTTT.

The J gene is TRBJ2-2, the V gene TRBV28, with TRBD2 identical over 14 bases. This CDR3 contains 17 residues. The ends lost 7 bases at V and 4 bases at J; junction bases unmatched: 8. In germline, CDR1 is MDHEN, CDR2 SYDVKM. CDR3 sequence: CASTQQGLAGATGELFF. DNA for the CDR3: TGTGCCAGCACTCAACAGGGACTAGCGGGGGCCACCGGGGAGCTGTTTTTT.

This chain links TRBV10-3 with TRBJ1-1; D is undetermined. CDR1 is ENHRY, CDR2 SYGVKD, per germline. The CDR3 totals 12 residues. V gave up 10 bases and J gave up 3 bases, with 12 bases separating them. CDR3 amino acids: CATGVRDTEAFF. The CDR3 region has the DNA TGTGCCACTGGGGTGAGGGACACTGAAGCTTTCTTT.

This chain connects TRBV18 to TRBJ2-5, with TRBD1 identical over 7 bases. This CDR3 region has 14 residues. V shed 6 bases and J 4 bases; nucleotides not matched to a gene: 8. Germline loops: CDR1 KGHSH, CDR2 LQKENI. As DNA, the CDR3 is TGTGCCAGCTCGCCTGACAGGGTAGGAGAGACCCAGTACTTC. Encoded protein: CASSPDRVGETQYF.

This clone was recorded only once. J is TRBJ1-5 and V is TRBV2, with a possible D match to TRBD1 (5 bases). This CDR3 has 14 residues. CDR1 and CDR2 from the germline V gene are SNHLY and FYNNEI. Trimming cost V 1 base and J 6 bases, with 10 bases left between them. The CDR3 sequence: CASSEGLGVQPQHF. The DNA for the CDR3 is TGTGCCAGCAGTGAAGGACTAGGGGTTCAGCCCCAGCATTTT. Combining the CDR3 with reference TRBV2 and TRBJ1-5 gives the whole variable domain EPEVTQTPSHQVTQMGQEVILRCVPISNHLYFYWYRQILGQKVEFLVSFYNNEISEKSEIFDDQFSVERPDGSNFTLKIRSTKLEDSAMYFCASSEGLGVQPQHFGDGTRLSIL.

The V call is TRBV5-1, the J call TRBJ2-4, with D possibly matching TRBD2 (5 bases). Germline V gives CDR1 SGHRS, CDR2 YFSETQ. Trimming took off 4 bases at V and 9 bases at J, with 14 bases between the two ends. The CDR3 runs to 13 residues. This CDR3 is CASSPIGSAIQYF. Written as DNA, the CDR3 is TGCGCCAGCAGCCCGATAGGGAGCGCCATTCAGTACTTC.

V is TRBV24-1 and J is TRBJ1-2; D unclear. Deletions cut 9 bases from V and 4 bases from J, with 11 bases between. CDR1 KGHDR and CDR2 SFDVKD come from the germline V gene. The length of the CDR3 is 12 residues. CDR3 loop: CATELPGYGYTF. DNA of the CDR3: TGTGCCACCGAACTCCCAGGCTATGGCTACACCTTC.

The chain combines TRBV19 with TRBJ1-6; the D gene is possibly TRBD1 (6 bases). Germline-derived CDR1 and CDR2 are LNHDA and SQIVND (reference sequence). The CDR3 has 15 residues. The V and J ends lost 9 bases and 6 bases respectively, with 18 bases between them. CDR3 loop: CASHTNQGSNSPLHF. The CDR3 DNA reads as TGTGCCAGCCACACAAACCAGGGGAGTAATTCACCCCTCCACTTT.

This chain's CDR3 is CASSKQGTILSGNTIYF. Written as DNA, the CDR3 is TGTGCCAGCTCGAAGCAGGGGACTATTCTCTCTGGAAACACCATATATTTT. V and J are TRBV14 and TRBJ1-3; a weak D match, TRBD1 (6 bases). CDR1 and CDR2 (germline): SGHDN, FVKESK. This CDR3 is built from 17 residues. Trimming shortened V by 8 bases and J by 0 bases, and 20 bases separated the two germline ends.

The rearrangement uses TRBV10-3 and TRBJ2-1, with D maybe TRBD2 (5 bases). Trimming left V 0 bases short and J 5 bases short, with 14 bases between. Germline V CDR1 and CDR2: ENHRY, SYGVKD. The CDR3 sequence is 16 residues long. In DNA, the CDR3 is TGTGCCATCAGTGAGTCTGGGATCAGCGGAAACAATGAGCAGTTCTTC. Translating it yields CAISESGISGNNEQFF.

The V gene is TRBV6-5, the J gene TRBJ1-6, with a weak D call TRBD1 (6 bases). CDR1 MNHEY and CDR2 SVGAGI come from the germline V gene. This CDR3 spans 11 amino acids. Trimming removed 6 bases from V and 11 bases from J, with 8 bases in between. In nucleotides, the CDR3 is TGTGCCAGCAGGGACAGCACACCCCTCCACTTT. Encoded protein: CASRDSTPLHF.

The chain combines TRBV5-1 with TRBJ2-1; TRBD2 agrees at 7 bases. The CDR3 covers 15 residues. CDR1 SGHRS and CDR2 YFSETQ come from the germline V gene. Germline trimming cut 4 bases from V and 1 base from J; bases unmatched to any gene: 5. The CDR3 is CASSLMGGSYNEQFF. The CDR3 nucleotides read TGCGCCAGCAGCCTGATGGGGGGGTCCTACAATGAGCAGTTCTTC.

J is TRBJ2-3 and V is TRBV11-3; perhaps TRBD2 as D (6 bases). This CDR3 has 15 residues. Germline CDR1 SGHNT, CDR2 YENEEA. V lost 2 bases to trimming and J lost 0 bases, with 9 bases between them. Here the CDR3 DNA reads TGTGCCAGCAGCTTAAGCGGGTATAGCACAGATACGCAGTATTTT. Its translation is CASSLSGYSTDTQYF.

This chain connects TRBV28 to TRBJ1-5; D unresolved. Germline V gives CDR1 MDHEN, CDR2 SYDVKM. This CDR3 has 13 amino acids. Trimming removed 6 bases from V and 4 bases from J, with 10 bases in between. The CDR3 here is CASSPQLNQPQHF. As DNA, the CDR3 is TGTGCCAGCAGCCCACAGCTAAATCAGCCCCAGCATTTT.

The V and J genes are TRBV18 and TRBJ1-4; 8 bases line up with TRBD1. CDR1 is KGHSH and CDR2 is LQKENI in the germline V gene. J gave up 12 bases and V 2 bases, and 14 bases lay outside the gene matches. The CDR3 length is 16 residues. CDR3 amino acids: CASSPGHRGSSSELFF. In nucleotides, the CDR3 is TGTGCCAGCTCACCAGGCCACAGGGGGTCGTCCTCAGAACTGTTTTTT. Full variable domain (missing parts from reference TRBV18 and TRBJ1-4): NAGVMQNPRHLVRRRGQEARLRCSPMKGHSHVYWYRQLPEEGLKFMVYLQKENIIDESGMPKERFSAEFPKEGPSILRIQQVVRGDSAAYFCASSPGHRGSSSELFFGSGTQLSVL.

This clone appeared a single time. The chain is built from TRBV11-2 and TRBJ1-1; 7 positions agree with TRBD1. The CDR3 sequence is 14 residues long. Trimming took 5 bases from V and 7 from J; bases not matched to a gene: 10. CDR1 SGHAT and CDR2 FQNNGV come from the germline V gene. The CDR3 reads CASSLGQYTGEAFF. CDR3 in DNA: TGTGCCAGCAGCCTGGGACAGTACACCGGTGAAGCTTTCTTT.

The chain couples TRBV15 to TRBJ1-3; D is uncertain. Germline V lookup: CDR1 LNHNV, CDR2 YYDKDF (reference sequence). The V end was cut by 0 bases, the J end by 0 bases, with 15 bases between. The CDR3 is made up of 18 amino acids. CDR3 sequence reads: CATSRDRRTGDSGNTIYF. In DNA, the CDR3 is TGTGCCACCAGCAGAGATCGGCGGACCGGGGACTCTGGAAACACCATATATTTT.

The chain recombines TRBV9 with TRBJ1-2, with D perhaps TRBD1 (5 bases). Trimming removed 3 bases at V and 3 bases at J, with 12 bases between. This CDR3 spans 14 amino acids. The V gene's germline CDR1 is SGDLS and CDR2 YYNGEE. The CDR3 reads CASSAGQDYYGYTF. In DNA form, the CDR3 reads TGTGCCAGCAGCGCCGGACAAGATTACTATGGCTACACCTTC.

The chain employs TRBV11-2 and TRBJ1-1; tentatively, D is TRBD1 (5 bases). Trimming removed 1 base at V and 4 bases at J, with 13 bases between. This CDR3 spans 15 amino acids. Germline CDR1 and CDR2: SGHAT and FQNNGV. In nucleotides, the CDR3 is TGTGCCAGCAGCTTAGGTCCAGGGCCGGGCACTGAAGCTTTCTTT. Its protein product is CASSLGPGPGTEAFF.

The chain couples TRBV5-6 to TRBJ2-2; possible D gene TRBD2, 6 bases. The CDR3 is 16 amino acids. V lost 2 bases and J 5 bases, leaving 16 bases between the germline ends. Germline-derived CDR1 and CDR2 are SGHDT and YYEEEE. The CDR3 region is CASSFGLNSGTGELFF. The CDR3 DNA sequence: TGTGCCAGCAGCTTTGGACTCAACAGCGGGACCGGGGAGCTGTTTTTT.

This clone was counted once. This sequence joins TRBV28 and TRBJ1-2; 11 bases are shared with TRBD1. V dropped 7 bases and J dropped 4; count of bases not matched to a gene: 14. This CDR3 comprises 17 residues. Per the germline V gene, CDR1 is MDHEN and CDR2 is SYDVKM. The CDR3 loop is CASTSGQGDLIGYGYTF. As DNA, the CDR3 is TGTGCCAGCACCTCGGGACAGGGGGATCTTATCGGCTATGGCTACACCTTC.

The genes are TRBV6-4 and TRBJ1-4; 9 nucleotides line up with TRBD1. J gave up 7 bases and V 8 bases, and 8 bases lay outside the gene matches. The germline CDR1 and CDR2 sequences are MRHNA and SNTAGT. CDR3 length: 14 amino acids. CDR3 in amino acids: CASHRGQGSEKLFF. CDR3 nucleotides: TGTGCCAGCCATCGGGGACAGGGAAGTGAAAAACTGTTTTTT.